Many counts were recorded for the clone carrying this T cell receptor beta chain. This specimen comes from a study of T cells in Graves' hyperthyroidism and ophthalmopathy. For the study at large: Staff took peripheral blood when the initial diagnosis was made, before any treatment began.

Amplified TCR beta CDR3 regions derived from RNA transcripts. When the TCR CDR3 underwent first-round RT-PCR, the HTBI primer set was used. TCRdb itself ran the multiplex PCR reads through MiXCR, one entry per CDR3 protein. The table includes approximately 600,000 distinct CDR3 sequences, more than 20% detected once. The CDR3 runs 17 residues. The ends lost 3 bases at V and 1 base at J; junction bases unmatched: 4. The germline V gene has CDR1 SGHTA and CDR2 FQGNSA. Sequencing was carried out using blood. The rearrangement links TRBV7-2 to TRBJ2-2, with 11 positions matching TRBD2. This TCR came from a man aged 25 to 40 with Graves' ophthalmopathy. CDR3 nucleotide sequence: TGTGCCAGCAGCTTCCCAGGGACTAGCGGGAACACCGGGGAGCTGTTTTTT. This codes for CASSFPGTSGNTGELFF.